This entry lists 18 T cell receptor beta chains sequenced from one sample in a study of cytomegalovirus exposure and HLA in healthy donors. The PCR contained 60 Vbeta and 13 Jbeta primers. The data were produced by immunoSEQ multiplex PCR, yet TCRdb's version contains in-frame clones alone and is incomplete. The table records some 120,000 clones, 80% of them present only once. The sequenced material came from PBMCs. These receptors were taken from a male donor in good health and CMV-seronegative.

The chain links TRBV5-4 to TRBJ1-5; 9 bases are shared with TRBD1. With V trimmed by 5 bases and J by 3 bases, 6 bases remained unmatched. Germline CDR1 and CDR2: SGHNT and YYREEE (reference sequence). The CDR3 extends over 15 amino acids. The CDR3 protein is CASSTGQGSNQPQHF. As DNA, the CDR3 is TGTGCCAGCAGTACAGGACAGGGGTCCAATCAGCCCCAGCATTTT.

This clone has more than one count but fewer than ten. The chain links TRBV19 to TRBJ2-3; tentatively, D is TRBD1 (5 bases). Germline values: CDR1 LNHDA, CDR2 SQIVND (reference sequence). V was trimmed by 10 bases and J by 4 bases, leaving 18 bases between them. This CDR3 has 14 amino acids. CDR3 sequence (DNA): TGTGCCACCTCAGAGGCAGGGATAGCAGATACGCAGTATTTT. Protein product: CATSEAGIADTQYF.

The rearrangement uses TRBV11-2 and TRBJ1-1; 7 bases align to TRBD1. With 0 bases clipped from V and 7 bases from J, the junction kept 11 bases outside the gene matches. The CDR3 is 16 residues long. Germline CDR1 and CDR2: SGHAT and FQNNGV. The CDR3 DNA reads TGTGCCAGCAGCTTAGAACGGACAGGTACCTCGGTTGAAGCTTTCTTT. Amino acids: CASSLERTGTSVEAFF.

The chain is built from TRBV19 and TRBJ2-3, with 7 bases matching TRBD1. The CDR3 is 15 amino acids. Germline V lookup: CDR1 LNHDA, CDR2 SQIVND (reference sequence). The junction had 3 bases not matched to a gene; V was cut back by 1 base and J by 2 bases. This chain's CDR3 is CASSIGQGYTDTQYF. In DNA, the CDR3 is TGTGCCAGTAGTATAGGACAGGGTTACACAGATACGCAGTATTTT.

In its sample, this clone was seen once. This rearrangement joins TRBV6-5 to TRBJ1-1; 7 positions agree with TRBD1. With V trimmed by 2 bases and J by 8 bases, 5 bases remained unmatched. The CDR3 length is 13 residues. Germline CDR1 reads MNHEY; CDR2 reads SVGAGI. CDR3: CASSYGADREAFF. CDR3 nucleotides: TGTGCCAGCAGTTACGGTGCGGACAGGGAAGCTTTCTTT.

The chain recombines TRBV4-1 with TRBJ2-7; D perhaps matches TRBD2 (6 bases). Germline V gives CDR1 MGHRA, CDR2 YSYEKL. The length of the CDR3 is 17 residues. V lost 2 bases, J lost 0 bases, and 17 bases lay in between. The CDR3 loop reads CASSQSATGDSSYEQYF. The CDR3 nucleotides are TGCGCCAGCAGCCAATCTGCAACGGGGGATAGCTCCTACGAGCAGTACTTC.

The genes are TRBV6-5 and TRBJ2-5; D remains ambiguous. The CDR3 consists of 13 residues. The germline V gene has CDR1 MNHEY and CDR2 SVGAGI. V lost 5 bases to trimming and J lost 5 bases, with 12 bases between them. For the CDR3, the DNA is TGTGCCAGCAGTGAGCCCCCCATTGAGACCCAGTACTTC. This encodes CASSEPPIETQYF.

CDR3 loop: CASGLMTPTGVNEQFF. The CDR3 DNA follows: TGTGCTAGTGGTTTGATGACCCCAACAGGGGTCAATGAGCAGTTCTTC. The J gene is TRBJ2-1, the V gene TRBV12-5, with TRBD1 matching over 7 bases. This CDR3 region has 16 residues. V lost 2 bases, J lost 6 bases, and 10 bases stayed unmatched. Germline CDR1 is LGHNT and CDR2 is FRNRAP.

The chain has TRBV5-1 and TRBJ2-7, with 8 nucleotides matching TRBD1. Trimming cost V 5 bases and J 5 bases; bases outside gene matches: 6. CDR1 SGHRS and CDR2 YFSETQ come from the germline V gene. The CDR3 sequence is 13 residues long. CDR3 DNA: TGCGCCAGCAGGTGGGACAGGATCAACGAGCAGTACTTC. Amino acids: CASRWDRINEQYF.

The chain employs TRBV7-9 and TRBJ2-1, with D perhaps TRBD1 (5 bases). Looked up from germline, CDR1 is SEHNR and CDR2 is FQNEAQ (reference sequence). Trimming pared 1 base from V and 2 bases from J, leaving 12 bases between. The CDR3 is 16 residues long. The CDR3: CASSLVRGKTYNEQFF. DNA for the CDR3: TGTGCCAGCAGCTTAGTAAGGGGCAAGACCTACAATGAGCAGTTCTTC.

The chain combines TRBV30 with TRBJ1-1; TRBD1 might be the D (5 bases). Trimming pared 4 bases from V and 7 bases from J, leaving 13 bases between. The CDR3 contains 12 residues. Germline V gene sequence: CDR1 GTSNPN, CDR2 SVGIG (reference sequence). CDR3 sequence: CAWMKGHVEAFF. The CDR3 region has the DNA TGTGCCTGGATGAAGGGGCATGTTGAAGCTTTCTTT.

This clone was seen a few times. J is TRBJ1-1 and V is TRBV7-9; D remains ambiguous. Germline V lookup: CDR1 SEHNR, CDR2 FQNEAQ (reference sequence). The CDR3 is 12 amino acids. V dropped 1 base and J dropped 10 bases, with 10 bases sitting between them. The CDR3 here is CASSLGGTTAFF. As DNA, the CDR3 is TGTGCCAGCAGCTTAGGTGGCACTACAGCTTTCTTT.

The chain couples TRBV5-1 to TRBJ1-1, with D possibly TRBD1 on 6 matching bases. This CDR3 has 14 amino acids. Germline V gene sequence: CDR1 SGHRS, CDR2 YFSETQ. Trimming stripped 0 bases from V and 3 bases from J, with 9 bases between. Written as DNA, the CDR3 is TGCGCCAGCAGCTTGGTTCCAGGGGACACTGAAGCTTTCTTT. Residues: CASSLVPGDTEAFF.

CDR3 region: CASRPKPAPGGNEQFF. CDR3 DNA: TGTGCCAGCAGGCCAAAACCGGCCCCCGGGGGGAATGAGCAGTTCTTC. The chain recombines TRBV7-9 with TRBJ2-1, with TRBD2 matching 7 bases. V was clipped by 6 bases and J by 7 bases; unmatched bases: 15. This CDR3 has 16 amino acids. Germline CDR1 and CDR2: SEHNR and FQNEAQ (reference sequence). The whole variable domain, remainder taken from reference TRBV7-9 and TRBJ2-1, is DTGVSQNPRHKITKRGQNVTFRCDPISEHNRLYWYRQTLGQGPEFLTYFQNEAQLEKSRLLSDRFSAERPKGSFSTLEIQRTEQGDSAMYLCASRPKPAPGGNEQFFGPGTRLTVL.

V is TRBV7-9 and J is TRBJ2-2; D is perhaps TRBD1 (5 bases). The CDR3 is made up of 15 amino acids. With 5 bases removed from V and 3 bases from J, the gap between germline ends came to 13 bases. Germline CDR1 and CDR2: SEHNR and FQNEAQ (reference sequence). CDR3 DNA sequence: TGTGCCAGCAGCATTTTCCTAGGGGACACCGGGGAGCTGTTTTTT. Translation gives CASSIFLGDTGELFF.

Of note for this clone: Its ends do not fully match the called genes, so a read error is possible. The CDR3 sequence: CSSRPLDTDGYTF. Here the CDR3 DNA reads TGTTCCAGCCGACCGTTGGACACAGATGGCTACACCTTC. The genes are TRBV7-9 and TRBJ1-2; TRBD1 might be the D (5 bases). This CDR3 has 13 amino acids. Per germline, CDR1 SEHNR and CDR2 FQNEAQ (reference sequence).

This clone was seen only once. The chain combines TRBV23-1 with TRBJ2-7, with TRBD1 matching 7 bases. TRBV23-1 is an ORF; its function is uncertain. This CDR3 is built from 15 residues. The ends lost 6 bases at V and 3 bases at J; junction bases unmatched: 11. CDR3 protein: CASSPTPDRHYEQYF. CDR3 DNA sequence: TGCGCCAGCAGCCCTACGCCGGACAGGCACTACGAGCAGTACTTC.

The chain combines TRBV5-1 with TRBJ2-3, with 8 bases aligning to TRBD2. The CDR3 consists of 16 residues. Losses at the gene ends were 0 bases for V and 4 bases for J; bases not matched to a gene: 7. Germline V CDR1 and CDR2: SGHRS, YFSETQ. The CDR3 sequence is CASSLERGGGSDTQYF. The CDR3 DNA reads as TGCGCCAGCAGCTTGGAACGGGGGGGTGGTTCAGATACGCAGTATTTT.